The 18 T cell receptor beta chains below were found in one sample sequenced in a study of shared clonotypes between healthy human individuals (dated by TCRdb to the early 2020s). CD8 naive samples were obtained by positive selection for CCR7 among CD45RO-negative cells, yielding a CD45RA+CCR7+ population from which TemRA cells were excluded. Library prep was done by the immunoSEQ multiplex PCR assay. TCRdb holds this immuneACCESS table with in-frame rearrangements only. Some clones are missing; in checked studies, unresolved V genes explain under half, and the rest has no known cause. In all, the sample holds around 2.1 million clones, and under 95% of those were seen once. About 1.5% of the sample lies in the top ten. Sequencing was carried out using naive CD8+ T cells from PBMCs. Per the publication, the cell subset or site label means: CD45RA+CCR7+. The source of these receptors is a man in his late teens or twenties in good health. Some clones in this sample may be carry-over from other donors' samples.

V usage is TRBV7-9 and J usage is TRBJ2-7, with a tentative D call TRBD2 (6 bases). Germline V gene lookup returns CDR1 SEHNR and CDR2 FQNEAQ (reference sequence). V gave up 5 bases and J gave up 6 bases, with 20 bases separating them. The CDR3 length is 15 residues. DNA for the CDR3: TGTGCCAGCAGCCCCAAAAACTCCGGGACTTTCGAGCAGTACTTC. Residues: CASSPKNSGTFEQYF.

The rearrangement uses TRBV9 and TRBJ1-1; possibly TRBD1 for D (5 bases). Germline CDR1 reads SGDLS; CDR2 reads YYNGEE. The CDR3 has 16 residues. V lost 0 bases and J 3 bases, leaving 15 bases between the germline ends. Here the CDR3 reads CASSVAWQGEYTEAFF. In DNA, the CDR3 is TGTGCCAGCAGCGTAGCTTGGCAGGGAGAGTACACTGAAGCTTTCTTT.

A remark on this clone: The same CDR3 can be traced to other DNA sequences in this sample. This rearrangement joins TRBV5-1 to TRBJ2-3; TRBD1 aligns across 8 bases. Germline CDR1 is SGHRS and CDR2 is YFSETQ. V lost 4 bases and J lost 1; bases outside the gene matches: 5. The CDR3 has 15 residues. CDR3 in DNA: TGCGCCAGCAGCCTAAACAGGGGGGGCACAGATACGCAGTATTTT. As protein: CASSLNRGGTDTQYF. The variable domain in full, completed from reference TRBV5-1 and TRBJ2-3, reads KAGVTQTPRYLIKTRGQQVTLSCSPISGHRSVSWYQQTPGQGLQFLFEYFSETQRNKGNFPGRFSGRQFSNSRSEMNVSTLELGDSALYLCASSLNRGGTDTQYFGPGTRLTVL.

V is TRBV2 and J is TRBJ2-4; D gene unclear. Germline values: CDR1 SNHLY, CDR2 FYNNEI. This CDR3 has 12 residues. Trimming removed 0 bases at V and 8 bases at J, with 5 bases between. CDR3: CASSEAPDIQYF. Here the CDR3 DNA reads TGTGCCAGCAGTGAAGCGCCTGACATTCAGTACTTC. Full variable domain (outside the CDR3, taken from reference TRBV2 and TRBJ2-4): EPEVTQTPSHQVTQMGQEVILRCVPISNHLYFYWYRQILGQKVEFLVSFYNNEISEKSEIFDDQFSVERPDGSNFTLKIRSTKLEDSAMYFCASSEAPDIQYFGAGTRLSVL.

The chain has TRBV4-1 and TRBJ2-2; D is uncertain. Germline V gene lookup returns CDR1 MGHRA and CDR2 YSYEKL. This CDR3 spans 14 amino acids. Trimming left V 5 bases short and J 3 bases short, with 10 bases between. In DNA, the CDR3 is TGCGCCAGCAGCGGGGTCCCCTACACCGGGGAGCTGTTTTTT. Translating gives CASSGVPYTGELFF.

The CDR3 here is CASSFPDRGYEQYF. As DNA, the CDR3 is TGCGCCAGCAGCTTCCCCGACAGGGGATACGAGCAGTACTTC. The rearrangement links TRBV5-1 to TRBJ2-7; 8 positions agree with TRBD1. The CDR3 contains 14 residues. The V gene's germline CDR1 is SGHRS and CDR2 YFSETQ. J was trimmed by 4 bases and V by 2 bases; bases with no gene match: 5.

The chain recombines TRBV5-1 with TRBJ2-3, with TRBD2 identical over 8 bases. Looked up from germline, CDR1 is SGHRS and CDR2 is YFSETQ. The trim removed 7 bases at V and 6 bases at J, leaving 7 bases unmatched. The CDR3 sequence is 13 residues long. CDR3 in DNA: TGCGCCAGCGGACCCACGGGGGGGGATACGCAGTATTTT. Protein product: CASGPTGGDTQYF.

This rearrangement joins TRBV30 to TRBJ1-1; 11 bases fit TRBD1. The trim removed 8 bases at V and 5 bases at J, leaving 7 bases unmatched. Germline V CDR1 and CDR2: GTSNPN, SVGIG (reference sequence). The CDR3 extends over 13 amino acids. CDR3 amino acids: CATWTGGLTEAFF. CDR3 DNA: TGTGCCACATGGACAGGGGGCTTAACTGAAGCTTTCTTT. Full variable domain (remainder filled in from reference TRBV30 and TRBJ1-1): SQTIHQWPATLVQPVGSPLSLECTVEGTSNPNLYWYRQAAGRGLQLLFYSVGIGQISSEVPQNLSASRPQDRQFILSSKKLLLSDSGFYLCATWTGGLTEAFFGQGTRLTVV.

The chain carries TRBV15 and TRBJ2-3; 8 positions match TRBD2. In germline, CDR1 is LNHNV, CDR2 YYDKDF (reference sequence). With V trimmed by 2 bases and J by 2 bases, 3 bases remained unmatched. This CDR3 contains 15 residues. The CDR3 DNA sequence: TGTGCCACCAGCAGAACTAGCGGCCCCACAGATACGCAGTATTTT. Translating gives CATSRTSGPTDTQYF.

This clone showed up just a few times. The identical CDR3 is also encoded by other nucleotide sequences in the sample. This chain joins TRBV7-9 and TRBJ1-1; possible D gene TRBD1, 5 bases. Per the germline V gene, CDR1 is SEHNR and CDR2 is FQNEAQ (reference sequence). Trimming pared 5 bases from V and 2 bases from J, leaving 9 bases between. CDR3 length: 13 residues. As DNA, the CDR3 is TGTGCCAGCAGCATTACAGGAAACACTGAAGCTTTCTTT. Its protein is CASSITGNTEAFF.

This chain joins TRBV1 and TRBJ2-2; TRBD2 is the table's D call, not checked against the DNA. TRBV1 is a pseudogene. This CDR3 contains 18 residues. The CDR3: CTSFPGKREPANTGELFF. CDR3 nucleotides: TGCACCAGCTTTCCAGGGAAGCGGGAGCCCGCGAACACCGGGGAGCTGTTTTTT.

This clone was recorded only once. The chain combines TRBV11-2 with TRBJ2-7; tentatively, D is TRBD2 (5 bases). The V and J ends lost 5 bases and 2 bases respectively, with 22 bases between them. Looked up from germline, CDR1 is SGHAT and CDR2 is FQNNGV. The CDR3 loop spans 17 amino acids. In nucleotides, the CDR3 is TGTGCCAGCAGCCTGGGCGTGTCGGACTCCAGACCCTACGAGCAGTACTTC. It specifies CASSLGVSDSRPYEQYF. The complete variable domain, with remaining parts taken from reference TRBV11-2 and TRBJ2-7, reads EAGVAQSPRYKIIEKRQSVAFWCNPISGHATLYWYQQILGQGPKLLIQFQNNGVVDDSQLPKDRFSAERLKGVDSTLKIQPAKLEDSAVYLCASSLGVSDSRPYEQYFGPGTRLTVT.

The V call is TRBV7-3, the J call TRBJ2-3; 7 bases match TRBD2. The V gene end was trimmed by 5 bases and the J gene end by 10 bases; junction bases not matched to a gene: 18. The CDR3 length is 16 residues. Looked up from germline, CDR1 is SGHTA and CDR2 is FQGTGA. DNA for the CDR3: TGTGCCAGCAGCCCCCAGCGGGAAACGATAGGCGGGGCGCAGTATTTT. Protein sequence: CASSPQRETIGGAQYF.

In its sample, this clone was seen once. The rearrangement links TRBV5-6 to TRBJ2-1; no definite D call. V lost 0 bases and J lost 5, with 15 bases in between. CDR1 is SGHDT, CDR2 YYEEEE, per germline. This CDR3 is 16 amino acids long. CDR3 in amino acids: CASSLDGSMGNNEQFF. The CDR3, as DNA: TGTGCCAGCAGCTTGGATGGGTCAATGGGAAACAATGAGCAGTTCTTC.

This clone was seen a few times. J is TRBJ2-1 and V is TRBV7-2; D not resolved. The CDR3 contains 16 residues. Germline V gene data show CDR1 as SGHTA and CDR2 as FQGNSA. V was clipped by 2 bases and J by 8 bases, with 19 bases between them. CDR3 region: CASSLSFLALMDEQFF. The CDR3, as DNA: TGTGCCAGCAGCTTATCGTTTTTGGCCCTTATGGATGAGCAGTTCTTC.

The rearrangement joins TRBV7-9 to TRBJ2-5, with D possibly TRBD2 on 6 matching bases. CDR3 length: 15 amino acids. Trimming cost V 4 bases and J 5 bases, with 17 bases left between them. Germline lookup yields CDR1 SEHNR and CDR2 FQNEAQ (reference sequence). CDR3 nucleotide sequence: TGTGCCAGCAGCTCCACGGGGACTTCAAGGGAGACCCAGTACTTC. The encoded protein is CASSSTGTSRETQYF.

The CDR3 nucleotides read TGTGCCAGCAGCAAAGCCCGGGTTGGGCAGTATTTT. Protein sequence: CASSKARVGQYF. The chain uses TRBV5-6 and TRBJ2-3, with D unclear. V dropped 4 bases and J dropped 11 bases, with 14 bases sitting between them. Per the germline V gene, CDR1 is SGHDT and CDR2 is YYEEEE. The CDR3 sequence is 12 residues long.

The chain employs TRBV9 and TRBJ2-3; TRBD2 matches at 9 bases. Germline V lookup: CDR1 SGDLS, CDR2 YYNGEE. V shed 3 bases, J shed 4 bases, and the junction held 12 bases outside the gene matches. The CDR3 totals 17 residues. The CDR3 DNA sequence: TGTGCCAGCAGCGCGCCCCGGACTAGCGTCGACGCAGATACGCAGTATTTT. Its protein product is CASSAPRTSVDADTQYF.